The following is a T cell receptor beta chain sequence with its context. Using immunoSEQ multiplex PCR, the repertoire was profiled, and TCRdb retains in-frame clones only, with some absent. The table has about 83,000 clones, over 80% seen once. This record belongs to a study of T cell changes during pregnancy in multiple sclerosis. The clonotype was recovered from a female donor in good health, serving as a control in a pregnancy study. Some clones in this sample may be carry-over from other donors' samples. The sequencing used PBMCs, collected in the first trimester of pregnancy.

The CDR3 here is CASTSTGRNSPLHF. The CDR3 region has the DNA TGTGCCAGCACTTCCACAGGGCGAAATTCACCCCTCCACTTT. The J gene is TRBJ1-6, the V gene TRBV27, with D maybe TRBD1 (6 bases). The V and J ends lost 7 bases and 7 bases respectively, with 14 bases between them. This CDR3 spans 14 amino acids. Germline V lookup: CDR1 MNHEY, CDR2 SMNVEV (reference sequence).